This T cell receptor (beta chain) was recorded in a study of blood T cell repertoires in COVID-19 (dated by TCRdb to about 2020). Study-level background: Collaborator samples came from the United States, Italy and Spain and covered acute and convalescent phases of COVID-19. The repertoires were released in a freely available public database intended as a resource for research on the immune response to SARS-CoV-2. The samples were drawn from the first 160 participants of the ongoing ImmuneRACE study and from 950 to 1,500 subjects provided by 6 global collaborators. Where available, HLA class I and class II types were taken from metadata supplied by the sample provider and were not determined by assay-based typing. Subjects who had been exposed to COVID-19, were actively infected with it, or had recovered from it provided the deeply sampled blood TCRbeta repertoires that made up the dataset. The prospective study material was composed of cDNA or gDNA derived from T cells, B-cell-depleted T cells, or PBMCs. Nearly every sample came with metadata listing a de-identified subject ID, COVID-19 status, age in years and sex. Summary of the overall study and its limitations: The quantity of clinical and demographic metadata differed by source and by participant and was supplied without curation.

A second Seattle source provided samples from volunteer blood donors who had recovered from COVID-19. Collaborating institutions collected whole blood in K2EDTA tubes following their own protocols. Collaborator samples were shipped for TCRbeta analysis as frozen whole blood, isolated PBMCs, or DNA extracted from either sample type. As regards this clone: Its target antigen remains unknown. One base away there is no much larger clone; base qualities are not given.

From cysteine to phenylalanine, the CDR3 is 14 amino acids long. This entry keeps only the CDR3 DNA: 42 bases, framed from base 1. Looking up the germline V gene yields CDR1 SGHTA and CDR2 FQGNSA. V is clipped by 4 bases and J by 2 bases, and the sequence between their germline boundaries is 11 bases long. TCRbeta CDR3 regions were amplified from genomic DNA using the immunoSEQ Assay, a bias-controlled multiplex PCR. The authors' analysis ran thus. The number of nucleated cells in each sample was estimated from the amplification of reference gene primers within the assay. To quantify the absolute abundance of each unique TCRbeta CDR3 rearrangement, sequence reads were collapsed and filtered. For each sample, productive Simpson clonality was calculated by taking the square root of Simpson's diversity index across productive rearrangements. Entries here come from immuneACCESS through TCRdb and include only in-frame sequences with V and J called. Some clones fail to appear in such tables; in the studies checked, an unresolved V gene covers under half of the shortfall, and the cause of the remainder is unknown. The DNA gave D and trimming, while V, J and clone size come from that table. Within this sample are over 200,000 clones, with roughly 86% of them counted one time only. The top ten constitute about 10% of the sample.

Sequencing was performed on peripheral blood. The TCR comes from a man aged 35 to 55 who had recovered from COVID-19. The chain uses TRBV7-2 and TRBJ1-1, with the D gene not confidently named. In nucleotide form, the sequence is TGTGCCAGCAGCTCCTTGGCGGCCAACACTGAAGCTTTCTTT. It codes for CASSSLAANTEAFF.